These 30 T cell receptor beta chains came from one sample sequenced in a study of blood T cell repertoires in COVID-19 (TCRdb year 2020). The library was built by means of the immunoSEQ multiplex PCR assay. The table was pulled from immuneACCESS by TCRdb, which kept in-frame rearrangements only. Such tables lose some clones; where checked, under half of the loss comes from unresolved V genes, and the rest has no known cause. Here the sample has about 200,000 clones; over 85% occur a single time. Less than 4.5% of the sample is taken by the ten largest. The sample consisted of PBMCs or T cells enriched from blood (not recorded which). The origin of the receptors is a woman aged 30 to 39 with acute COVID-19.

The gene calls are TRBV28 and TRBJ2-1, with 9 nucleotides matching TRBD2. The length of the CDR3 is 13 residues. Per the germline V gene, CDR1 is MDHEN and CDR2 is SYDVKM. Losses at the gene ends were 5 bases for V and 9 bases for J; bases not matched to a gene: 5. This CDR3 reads CASSGTSRGEQFF. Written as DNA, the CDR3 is TGTGCCAGCAGTGGGACTAGCAGGGGTGAGCAGTTCTTC.

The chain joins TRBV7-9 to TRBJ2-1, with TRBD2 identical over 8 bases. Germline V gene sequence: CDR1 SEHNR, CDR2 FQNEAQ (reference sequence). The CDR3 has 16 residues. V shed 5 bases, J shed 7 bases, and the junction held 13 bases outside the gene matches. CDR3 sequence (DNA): TGTGCCAGCAGCATCAAACGACTAGCGTCCTTAAATGAGCAGTTCTTC. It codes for CASSIKRLASLNEQFF.

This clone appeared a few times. For the CDR3, the DNA is TGTGCCAGCAGCCTAGCGGGTTGGGAGACCCAGTACTTC. It translates to CASSLAGWETQYF. The chain links TRBV5-4 to TRBJ2-5; 8 positions agree with TRBD2. CDR1 is SGHNT and CDR2 is YYREEE in the germline V gene (reference sequence). The CDR3 spans 13 residues. V lost 4 bases, J lost 5 bases, and 4 bases stayed unmatched.

CDR3 sequence (DNA): TGTGCCAGCAGCTTCGACAGTTTCCAAGAGACCCAGTACTTC. Protein sequence: CASSFDSFQETQYF. The rearrangement links TRBV11-3 to TRBJ2-5; possible D gene TRBD1, 5 bases. The germline V and J ends were trimmed by 3 bases and 1 base, with 9 bases remaining between them. Germline CDR1 and CDR2: SGHNT and YENEEA. CDR3 size: 14 residues.

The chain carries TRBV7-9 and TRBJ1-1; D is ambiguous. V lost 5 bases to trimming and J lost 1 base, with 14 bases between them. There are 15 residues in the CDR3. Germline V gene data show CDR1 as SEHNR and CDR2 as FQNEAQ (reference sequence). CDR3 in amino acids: CASSPLVTGNTEAFF. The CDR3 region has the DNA TGTGCCAGCAGCCCCCTTGTCACCGGGAACACTGAAGCTTTCTTT.

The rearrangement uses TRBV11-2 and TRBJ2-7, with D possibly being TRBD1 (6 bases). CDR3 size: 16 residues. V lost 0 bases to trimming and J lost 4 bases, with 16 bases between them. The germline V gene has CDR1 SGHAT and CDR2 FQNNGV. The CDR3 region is CASSLEVGRGSYEQYF. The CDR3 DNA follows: TGTGCCAGCAGCTTAGAGGTCGGCAGGGGATCGTACGAGCAGTACTTC.

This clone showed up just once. The CDR3 spells CASSQVTTSYNEQFF. The CDR3 region has the DNA TGCGCCAGCAGCCAAGTCACAACCTCCTACAATGAGCAGTTCTTC. V usage is TRBV4-1 and J usage is TRBJ2-1; the D is unclear. Trimming pared 1 base from V and 0 bases from J, leaving 7 bases between. Looked up from germline, CDR1 is MGHRA and CDR2 is YSYEKL. This CDR3 is built from 15 residues.

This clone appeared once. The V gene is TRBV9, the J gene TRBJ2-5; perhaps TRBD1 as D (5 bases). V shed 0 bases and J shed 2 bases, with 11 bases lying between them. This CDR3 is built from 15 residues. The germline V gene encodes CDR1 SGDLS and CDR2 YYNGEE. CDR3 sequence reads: CASSVVAGKQETQYF. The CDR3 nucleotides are TGTGCCAGCAGCGTAGTGGCAGGGAAGCAAGAGACCCAGTACTTC. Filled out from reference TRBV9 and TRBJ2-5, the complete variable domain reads DSGVTQTPKHLITATGQRVTLRCSPRSGDLSVYWYQQSLDQGLQFLIQYYNGEERAKGNILERFSAQQFPDLHSELNLSSLELGDSALYFCASSVVAGKQETQYFGPGTRLLVL.

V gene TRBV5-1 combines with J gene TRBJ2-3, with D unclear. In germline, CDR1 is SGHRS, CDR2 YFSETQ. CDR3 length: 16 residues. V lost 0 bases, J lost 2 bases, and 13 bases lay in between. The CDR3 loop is CASSLGAGLPTDTQYF. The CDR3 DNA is TGCGCCAGCAGCTTGGGGGCAGGTCTTCCCACAGATACGCAGTATTTT. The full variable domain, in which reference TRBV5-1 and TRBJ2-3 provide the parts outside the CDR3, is KAGVTQTPRYLIKTRGQQVTLSCSPISGHRSVSWYQQTPGQGLQFLFEYFSETQRNKGNFPGRFSGRQFSNSRSEMNVSTLELGDSALYLCASSLGAGLPTDTQYFGPGTRLTVL.

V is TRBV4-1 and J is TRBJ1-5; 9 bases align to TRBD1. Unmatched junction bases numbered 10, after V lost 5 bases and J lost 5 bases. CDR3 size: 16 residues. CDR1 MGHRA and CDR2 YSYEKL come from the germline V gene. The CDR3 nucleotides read TGCGCCAGCAGCTTCCTTGACAGGGGGTTCGATCAGCCCCAGCATTTT. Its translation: CASSFLDRGFDQPQHF.

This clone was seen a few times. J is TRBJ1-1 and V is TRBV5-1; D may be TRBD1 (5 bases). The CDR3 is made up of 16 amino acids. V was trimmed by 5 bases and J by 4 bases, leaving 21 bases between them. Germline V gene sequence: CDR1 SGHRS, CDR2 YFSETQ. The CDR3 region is CASSLNFAGQGTEAFF. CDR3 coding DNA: TGCGCCAGCAGTCTAAATTTCGCAGGGCAGGGCACTGAAGCTTTCTTT. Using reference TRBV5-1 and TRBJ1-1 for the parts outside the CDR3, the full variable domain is KAGVTQTPRYLIKTRGQQVTLSCSPISGHRSVSWYQQTPGQGLQFLFEYFSETQRNKGNFPGRFSGRQFSNSRSEMNVSTLELGDSALYLCASSLNFAGQGTEAFFGQGTRLTVV.

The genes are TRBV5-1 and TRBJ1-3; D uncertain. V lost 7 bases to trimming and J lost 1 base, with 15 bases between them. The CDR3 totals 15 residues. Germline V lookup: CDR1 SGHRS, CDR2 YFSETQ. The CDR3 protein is CASRSLDISGNTIYF. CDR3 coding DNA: TGCGCCAGCCGTTCTCTCGACATATCTGGAAACACCATATATTTT.

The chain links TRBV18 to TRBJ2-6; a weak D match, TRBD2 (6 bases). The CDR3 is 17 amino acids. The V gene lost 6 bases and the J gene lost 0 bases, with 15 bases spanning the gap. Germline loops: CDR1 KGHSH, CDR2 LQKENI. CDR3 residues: CASSRPGESSGANVLTF. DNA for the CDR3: TGTGCCAGCTCGCGCCCGGGGGAAAGCTCTGGGGCCAACGTCCTGACTTTC.

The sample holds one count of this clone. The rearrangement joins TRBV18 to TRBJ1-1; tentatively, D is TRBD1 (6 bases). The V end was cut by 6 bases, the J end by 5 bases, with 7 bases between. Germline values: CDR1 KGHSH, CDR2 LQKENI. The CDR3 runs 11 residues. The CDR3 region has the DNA TGTGCCAGCTCGACAGGAACTGAAGCTTTCTTT. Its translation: CASSTGTEAFF.

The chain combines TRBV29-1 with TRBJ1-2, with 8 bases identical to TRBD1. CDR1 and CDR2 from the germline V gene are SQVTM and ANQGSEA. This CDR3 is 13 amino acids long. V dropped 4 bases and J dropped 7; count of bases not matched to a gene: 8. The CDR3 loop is CSVVPDRESGYTF. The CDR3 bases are TGCAGCGTTGTCCCGGACAGGGAGAGTGGCTACACCTTC.

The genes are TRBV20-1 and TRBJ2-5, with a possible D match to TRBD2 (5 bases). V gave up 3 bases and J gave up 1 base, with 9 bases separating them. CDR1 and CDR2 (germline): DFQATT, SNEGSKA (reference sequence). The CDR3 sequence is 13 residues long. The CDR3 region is CSASPTTQETQYF. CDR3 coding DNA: TGCAGTGCTAGTCCGACTACCCAAGAGACCCAGTACTTC.

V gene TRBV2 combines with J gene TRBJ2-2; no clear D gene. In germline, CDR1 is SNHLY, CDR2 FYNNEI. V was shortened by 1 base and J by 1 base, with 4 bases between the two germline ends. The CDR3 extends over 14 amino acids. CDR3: CASSEGQNTGELFF. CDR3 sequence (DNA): TGTGCCAGCAGTGAAGGACAGAACACCGGGGAGCTGTTTTTT.

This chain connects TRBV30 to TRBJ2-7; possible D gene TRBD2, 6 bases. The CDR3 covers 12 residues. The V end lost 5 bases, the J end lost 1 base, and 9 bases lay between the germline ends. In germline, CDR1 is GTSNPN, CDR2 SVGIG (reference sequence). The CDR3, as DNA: TGTGCCTGGCGCGGGGAGTCCTACGAGCAGTACTTC. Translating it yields CAWRGESYEQYF. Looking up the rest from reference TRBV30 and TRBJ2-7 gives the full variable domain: SQTIHQWPATLVQPVGSPLSLECTVEGTSNPNLYWYRQAAGRGLQLLFYSVGIGQISSEVPQNLSASRPQDRQFILSSKKLLLSDSGFYLCAWRGESYEQYFGPGTRLTVT.

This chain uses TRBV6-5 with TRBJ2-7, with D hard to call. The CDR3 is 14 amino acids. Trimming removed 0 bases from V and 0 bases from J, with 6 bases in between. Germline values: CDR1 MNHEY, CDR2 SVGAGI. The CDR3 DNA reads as TGTGCCAGCAGTTACTCGCCCTACTCCTACGAGCAGTACTTC. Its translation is CASSYSPYSYEQYF.

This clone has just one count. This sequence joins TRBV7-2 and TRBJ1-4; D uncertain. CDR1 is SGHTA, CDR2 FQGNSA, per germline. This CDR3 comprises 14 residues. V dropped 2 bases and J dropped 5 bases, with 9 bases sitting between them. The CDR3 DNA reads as TGTGCCAGCAGCTTAAATTCGGGGAATGAAAAACTGTTTTTT. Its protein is CASSLNSGNEKLFF.

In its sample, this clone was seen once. The CDR3 loop is CASSLAIRGLGETQYF. CDR3 nucleotide sequence: TGTGCCAGCAGCTTGGCGATCAGGGGGCTCGGGGAGACCCAGTACTTC. The V and J genes are TRBV5-6 and TRBJ2-5; 8 bases match TRBD1. The CDR3 spans 16 residues. Looked up from germline, CDR1 is SGHDT and CDR2 is YYEEEE. Unmatched junction bases numbered 9, after V lost 0 bases and J lost 5 bases.

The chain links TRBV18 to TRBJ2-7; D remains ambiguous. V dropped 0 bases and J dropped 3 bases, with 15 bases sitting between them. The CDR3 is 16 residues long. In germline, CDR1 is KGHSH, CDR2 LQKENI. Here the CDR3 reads CASSPPGRDAYYEQYF. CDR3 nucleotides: TGTGCCAGCTCACCACCGGGCAGAGATGCTTACTACGAGCAGTACTTC.

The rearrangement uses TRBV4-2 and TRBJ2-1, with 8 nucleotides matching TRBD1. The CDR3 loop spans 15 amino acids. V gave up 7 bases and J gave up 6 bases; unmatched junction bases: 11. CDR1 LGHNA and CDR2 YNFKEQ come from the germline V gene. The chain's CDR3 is CASKPSPGGLNEQFF. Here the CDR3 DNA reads TGTGCCAGCAAGCCAAGCCCAGGGGGCCTCAATGAGCAGTTCTTC.

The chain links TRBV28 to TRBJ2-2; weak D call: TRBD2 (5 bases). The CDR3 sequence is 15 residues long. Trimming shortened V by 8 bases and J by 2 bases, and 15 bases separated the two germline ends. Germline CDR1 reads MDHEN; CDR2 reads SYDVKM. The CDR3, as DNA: TGTGCCAGCCTAAACCGCGGGCCAAACACCGGGGAGCTGTTTTTT. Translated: CASLNRGPNTGELFF.

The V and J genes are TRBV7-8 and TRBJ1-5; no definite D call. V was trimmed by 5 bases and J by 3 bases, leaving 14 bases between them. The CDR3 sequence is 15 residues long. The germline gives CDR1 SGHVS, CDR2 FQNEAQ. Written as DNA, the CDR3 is TGTGCCAGCAGCATAGAGAGGGCGGTCAATCAGCCCCAGCATTTT. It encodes CASSIERAVNQPQHF.

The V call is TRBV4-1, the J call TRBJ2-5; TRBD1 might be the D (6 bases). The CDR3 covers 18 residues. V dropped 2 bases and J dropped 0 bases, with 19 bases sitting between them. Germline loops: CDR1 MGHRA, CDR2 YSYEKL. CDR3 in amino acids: CASSQQEAHDRYQETQYF. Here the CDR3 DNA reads TGCGCCAGCAGCCAACAAGAAGCCCATGACAGGTACCAAGAGACCCAGTACTTC.

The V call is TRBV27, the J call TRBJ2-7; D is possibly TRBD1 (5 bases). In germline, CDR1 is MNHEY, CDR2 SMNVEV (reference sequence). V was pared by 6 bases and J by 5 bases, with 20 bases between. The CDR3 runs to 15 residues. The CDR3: CASSPPLSTRDEQYF. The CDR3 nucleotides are TGTGCCAGCAGCCCGCCCCTTAGCACCAGGGACGAGCAGTACTTC.

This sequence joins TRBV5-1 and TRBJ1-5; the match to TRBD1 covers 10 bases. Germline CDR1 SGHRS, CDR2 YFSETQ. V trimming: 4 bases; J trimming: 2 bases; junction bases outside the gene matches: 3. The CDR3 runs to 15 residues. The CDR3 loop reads CASSGGTGGNQPQHF. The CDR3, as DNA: TGCGCCAGCAGCGGGGGGACAGGGGGCAATCAGCCCCAGCATTTT.

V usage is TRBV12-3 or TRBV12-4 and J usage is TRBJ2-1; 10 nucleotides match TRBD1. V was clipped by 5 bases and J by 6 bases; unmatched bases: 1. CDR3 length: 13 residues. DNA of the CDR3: TGTGCCAGCAGTGGGACAGGGGCCAATGAGCAGTTCTTC. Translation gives CASSGTGANEQFF.

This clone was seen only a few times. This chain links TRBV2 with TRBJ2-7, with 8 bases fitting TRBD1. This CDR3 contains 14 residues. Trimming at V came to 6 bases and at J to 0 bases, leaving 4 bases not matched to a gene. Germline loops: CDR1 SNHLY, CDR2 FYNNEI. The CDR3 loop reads CASRGDRSSYEQYF. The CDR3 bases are TGTGCCAGCAGGGGGGACAGGAGCTCCTACGAGCAGTACTTC.